The 2 T cell receptor beta chains in this list originate from one sample, sequenced in a study of molecular identifiers for immune sequencing clone quantification. Using its own MiXCR run on the PCR reads, TCRdb lists one record per CDR3 protein. The sample includes tens of thousands of distinct CDR3 sequences, roughly a fifth seen only once; the top ten take 0.85% to 1.2%. The source material was naive CD8+ T cells from blood, with Jurkat cell RNA spiked in. Noted subset: FACS-sorted CD8+CD4-CCR7+CD45RA+ naive T cells. Every receptor here comes from a human donor in good health. Some libraries in this study had Jurkat cell RNA spiked in.

As to this clonotype: A much more abundant neighbour one base away suggests this may be a read error. The chain uses TRBV5-5 and TRBJ1-2, with D unresolved. CDR1 is SGHKS and CDR2 is YYEKEE in the germline V gene (reference sequence). This CDR3 is built from 12 residues. CDR3 nucleotides: TGTACCAGCAGCTTGGCGTTCGATGGCTACACCTTC. Amino acid sequence: CTSSLAFDGYTF. Together with reference TRBV5-5 and TRBJ1-2, the CDR3 gives the full variable domain: DAGVTQSPTHLIKTRGQQVTLRCSPISGHKSVSWYQQVLGQGPQFIFQYYEKEERGRGNFPDRFSARQFPNYSSELNVNALLLGDSALYLCTSSLAFDGYTFGSGTRLTVV.

As for this clonotype: This may arise from a read error, as a much more abundant clone is one base away. The rearrangement links TRBV28 to TRBJ1-5; maybe TRBD2 (5 bases). The assigned J gene may be wrong: the sequence end matches TRBJ2-3 better. This CDR3 spans 15 amino acids. Germline V gene data show CDR1 as MDHEN and CDR2 as SYDVKM. CDR3 in amino acids: CASTVFRGGSQPQYF. In nucleotides, the CDR3 is TGTGCGAGCACTGTTTTCCGGGGTGGTAGTCAGCCCCAGTATTTT.